This TCR beta chain originates from a study of control samples from healthy donors and cancer patients. Assay: immunoSEQ multiplex PCR; the TCRdb copy retains only in-frame clones and omits some. The sample has fewer than 200,000 clones, around nine tenths seen once. CDR1 and CDR2 from the germline V gene are KGHDR and SFDVKD. The CDR3 loop spans 17 amino acids. Trimming took off 0 bases at V and 5 bases at J, with 16 bases between the two ends. The sequenced sample consisted of blood. This TCR was sampled from a woman aged 25 to 39 in good health. The genes are TRBV24-1 and TRBJ2-1; D is possibly TRBD1 (7 bases). The CDR3 nucleotides are TGTGCCACCAGTGATTTGCAGGGGGGACAGACTAACAATGAGCAGTTCTTC. This codes for CATSDLQGGQTNNEQFF.